This T cell receptor beta chain was sequenced during a study of breast tumors, draining lymph nodes, adjacent tissues. Findings of the study overall: The lymph node origin of tumor T cells was framed as consistent with a hypothesis, not demonstrated. Luminal-like breast cancer showed significantly greater tumor-nontumor repertoire similarity than basal-like breast cancer did. Tumor repertoires ranked between lymph nodes and nontumor tissue in diversity, with V and J gene preferences. Most tumor T cells seemingly derive from lymph node, then expand in tumor.

This clonotype has a handful of counts. Its antigen is as yet unknown. This may arise from a read error, as a much more abundant clone is one base away. TCRdb reprocessed the multiplex PCR reads via MiXCR and lists one record per CDR3 protein. The table lists about 270,000 distinct CDR3 sequences, 30% of them singletons. Axillary draining lymph nodes of breast cancer patients supplied the node samples. Germline V CDR1 and CDR2: LNHNV, YYDKDF (reference sequence). Losses at the gene ends were 2 bases for V and 8 bases for J; bases not matched to a gene: 12. The CDR3 totals 17 residues. This TCR was recovered from a female donor with breast cancer. Some clones in this sample may be carry-over from other donors' samples. The sequenced sample was axillary lymph node tissue. The J gene is TRBJ1-6, the V gene TRBV15, with 7 nucleotides matching TRBD1. The CDR3 protein is CATSRFGPGQRDSPLHF. In nucleotides, the CDR3 is TGTGCCACCAGCAGATTCGGACCGGGACAGAGGGATTCACCCCTCCACTTT.